Sequencing of this TCR beta chain was carried out in a study of CD8 T cells in ankylosing spondylitis. General study findings and limits: It appeared that ankylosing spondylitis blood was characterized by a TCR beta motif of several highly homologous variants. It was reported that disease-linked clones were significantly enriched in matched ankylosing spondylitis synovial fluid. Past research had described some motif variants in reactive arthritis synovial fluid and blood.

The CDR3 is 16 residues long. CDR1 is MNHEY and CDR2 is SVGEGT in the germline V gene. V gave up 4 bases and J gave up 4 bases; unmatched junction bases: 4. This clonotype occurred many times. Its target is not known. The TCR beta libraries were generated through quantitative 5'-RACE incorporating molecular barcodes. Each CDR3 protein gets one entry after TCRdb re-called the 5' RACE reads with MiXCR. This table has 250,000 to 400,000 distinct CDR3 sequences, approximately 10% appearing once. V usage is TRBV6-2 or TRBV6-3 and J usage is TRBJ2-3; TRBD2 matches 14 bases. Sequencing was done on a sample of blood, either unsorted or a sorted T cell fraction (not recorded which). The receptor's source is a female donor with ankylosing spondylitis or in good health (not recorded which). The CDR3 coding sequence is TGTGCCAGCAGTTCTGGACTAGCGGGGGGTCCAGATACGCAGTATTTT. This translates into CASSSGLAGGPDTQYF.